This TCR beta chain came from a study of read filtering for tumor transcriptome and immune sequencing. Germline assignment: CDR1 SGHDT and CDR2 YYEEEE. V gave up 4 bases and J gave up 5 bases; unmatched junction bases: 11. This CDR3 region has 15 residues. This clonotype was seen a handful of times. The library was built from around 0.4 ug RNA with molecular barcoded adaptors for alpha/delta and beta/gamma chains. Using its own MiXCR run on the reads, TCRdb lists one record per CDR3 protein. The sample includes around 140,000 distinct CDR3 sequences, around 13% of them seen just once. Sequences were obtained from a population of CD138-negative cells sorted from bone marrow. The chain couples TRBV5-6 to TRBJ2-5; TRBD1 matches 7 bases. This clonotype was sampled from a donor over 35 with multiple myeloma. In nucleotides, the CDR3 is TGTGCCAGCAGCCAGCGTGGACAGGCTACTGAGACCCAGTACTTC. It is translated as CASSQRGQATETQYF. Full variable domain (missing parts from reference TRBV5-6 and TRBJ2-5): DAGVTQSPTHLIKTRGQQVTLRCSPKSGHDTVSWYQQALGQGPQFIFQYYEEEERQRGNFPDRFSGHQFPNYSSELNVNALLLGDSALYLCASSQRGQATETQYFGPGTRLLVL.